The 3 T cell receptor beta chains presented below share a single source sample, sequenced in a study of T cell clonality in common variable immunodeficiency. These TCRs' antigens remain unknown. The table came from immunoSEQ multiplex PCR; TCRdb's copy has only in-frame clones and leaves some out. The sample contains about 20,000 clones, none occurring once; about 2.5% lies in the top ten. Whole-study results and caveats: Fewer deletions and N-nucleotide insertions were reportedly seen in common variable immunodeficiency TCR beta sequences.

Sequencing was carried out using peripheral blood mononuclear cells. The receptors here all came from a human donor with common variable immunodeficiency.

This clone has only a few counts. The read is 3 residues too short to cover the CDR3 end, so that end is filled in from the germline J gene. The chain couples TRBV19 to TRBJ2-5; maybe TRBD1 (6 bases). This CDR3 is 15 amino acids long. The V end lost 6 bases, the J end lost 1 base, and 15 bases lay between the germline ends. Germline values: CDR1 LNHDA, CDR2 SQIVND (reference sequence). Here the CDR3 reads CASSLGQRLQETQYF. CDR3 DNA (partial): TGTGCCAGTAGCCTAGGACAGCGCCTCCAAGAGACC.

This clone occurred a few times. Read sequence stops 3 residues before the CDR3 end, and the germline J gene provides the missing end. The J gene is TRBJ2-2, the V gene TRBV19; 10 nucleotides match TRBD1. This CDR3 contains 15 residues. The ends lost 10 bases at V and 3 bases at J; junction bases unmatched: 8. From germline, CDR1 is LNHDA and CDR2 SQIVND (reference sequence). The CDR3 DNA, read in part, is TGTGCCACCTCCGTGGGACAGGGGTACACCGGGGAG. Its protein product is CATSVGQGYTGE. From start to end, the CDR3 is CATSVGQGYTGELFF. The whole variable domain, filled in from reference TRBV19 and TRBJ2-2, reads DGGITQSPKYLFRKEGQNVTLSCEQNLNHDAMYWYRQDPGQGLRLIYYSQIVNDFQKGDIAEGYSVSREKKESFPLTVTSAQKNPTAFYLCATSVGQGYTGELFFGEGSRLTVL.

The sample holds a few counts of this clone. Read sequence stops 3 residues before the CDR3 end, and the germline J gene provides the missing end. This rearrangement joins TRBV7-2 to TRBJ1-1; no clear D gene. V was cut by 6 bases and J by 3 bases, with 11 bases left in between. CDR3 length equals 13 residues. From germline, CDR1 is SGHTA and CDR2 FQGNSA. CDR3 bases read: TGTGCCAGCAGTCAACGGGGAGACACTGAA. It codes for CASSQRGDTE. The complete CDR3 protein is CASSQRGDTEAFF.